The 30 T cell receptor beta chains given below trace back to one sample, sequenced in a study of blood T cell repertoires in COVID-19. Assay used: immunoSEQ multiplex PCR; TCRdb lists only in-frame clones, some missing. This table holds about 160,000 clones, approximately 83% found once. Sequenced input: peripheral blood. Source of these receptors: a woman aged 60 to 75 with acute or convalescent COVID-19.

The V call is TRBV12-3 or TRBV12-4, the J call TRBJ2-1; the D gene is possibly TRBD1 (5 bases). The CDR3 runs to 12 residues. The V end lost 5 bases, the J end lost 5 bases, and 7 bases lay between the germline ends. The CDR3 region has the DNA TGTGCCAGCAGTCCGACAGACAATGAGCAGTTCTTC. Its protein is CASSPTDNEQFF.

The chain carries TRBV4-2 and TRBJ2-2, with TRBD2 identical over 12 bases. The length of the CDR3 is 20 residues. The J segment lost 2 bases and the V segment lost 0 bases, leaving 10 bases of the junction unmatched. Germline V gives CDR1 LGHNA, CDR2 YNFKEQ. The CDR3 reads CASSQERLAGGLTNTGELFF. CDR3 nucleotides: TGTGCCAGCAGCCAAGAGAGGCTAGCGGGGGGGCTCACCAACACCGGGGAGCTGTTTTTT.

This chain joins TRBV2 and TRBJ1-2, with D perhaps TRBD1 (6 bases). The CDR3 length is 12 residues. Deletions cut 6 bases from V and 8 bases from J, with 13 bases between. Germline V gene sequence: CDR1 SNHLY, CDR2 FYNNEI. CDR3: CASRLQGRGYTF. CDR3 nucleotides: TGTGCCAGCAGGTTACAGGGTAGAGGCTACACCTTC.

The V gene is TRBV12-5, the J gene TRBJ1-6; D is undetermined. V was pared by 0 bases and J by 7 bases, with 4 bases between. Germline V gene sequence: CDR1 LGHNT, CDR2 FRNRAP. CDR3 length: 13 residues. The CDR3 spells CASGLVENSPLHF. Written as DNA, the CDR3 is TGTGCTAGTGGTTTGGTAGAGAATTCACCCCTCCACTTT.

This chain uses TRBV29-1 with TRBJ1-1; D call uncertain. Germline lookup yields CDR1 SQVTM and CDR2 ANQGSEA. This CDR3 contains 13 residues. Trimming cost V 5 bases and J 0 bases, with 10 bases left between them. CDR3 sequence (DNA): TGCAGCGTTCCTGGGCCCATGAACACTGAAGCTTTCTTT. It specifies CSVPGPMNTEAFF. Supplemented by reference TRBV29-1 and TRBJ1-1, the full variable domain reads SAVISQKPSRDICQRGTSLTIQCQVDSQVTMMFWYRQQPGQSLTLIATANQGSEATYESGFVIDKFPISRPNLTFSTLTVSNMSPEDSSIYLCSVPGPMNTEAFFGQGTRLTVV.

The gene calls are TRBV4-1 and TRBJ1-5; the match to TRBD1 covers 9 bases. V was clipped by 5 bases and J by 6 bases; unmatched bases: 5. CDR3 length: 14 amino acids. The germline V gene has CDR1 MGHRA and CDR2 YSYEKL. The chain's CDR3 is CASSSRQGGQPQHF. Here the CDR3 DNA reads TGCGCCAGCAGCTCTCGACAGGGGGGTCAGCCCCAGCATTTT.

The chain's CDR3 is CSASAAGGPYEQYF. DNA for the CDR3: TGCAGTGCTAGTGCAGCGGGGGGTCCCTACGAGCAGTACTTC. The chain joins TRBV20-1 to TRBJ2-7; TRBD2 matches 9 bases. Germline V CDR1 and CDR2: DFQATT, SNEGSKA (reference sequence). The CDR3 is 14 amino acids. The trim removed 3 bases at V and 2 bases at J, leaving 5 bases unmatched.

The chain joins TRBV7-2 to TRBJ1-3, with 8 bases matching TRBD1. The CDR3 length is 15 residues. Per the germline V gene, CDR1 is SGHTA and CDR2 is FQGNSA. Unmatched junction bases numbered 2, after V lost 3 bases and J lost 1 base. The CDR3 DNA follows: TGTGCCAGCAGCTTCGACAGGGGATCTGGAAACACCATATATTTT. Translation: CASSFDRGSGNTIYF.

This clone was seen more than once but under ten times. The gene calls are TRBV7-2 and TRBJ1-5; the D is unclear. The CDR3 is 14 residues long. The germline V gene has CDR1 SGHTA and CDR2 FQGNSA. V lost 5 bases to trimming and J lost 3 bases, with 11 bases between them. For the CDR3, the DNA is TGTGCCAGCAGCCCTCTAGCGGTCAATCAGCCCCAGCATTTT. Translated, it gives CASSPLAVNQPQHF. The full variable domain, in which reference TRBV7-2 and TRBJ1-5 provide the parts outside the CDR3, is GAGVSQSPSNKVTEKGKDVELRCDPISGHTALYWYRQSLGQGLEFLIYFQGNSAPDKSGLPSDRFSAERTGGSVSTLTIQRTQQEDSAVYLCASSPLAVNQPQHFGDGTRLSIL.

J is TRBJ2-2 and V is TRBV5-6; 7 bases match TRBD1. CDR1 and CDR2 from the germline V gene are SGHDT and YYEEEE. The length of the CDR3 is 16 residues. V gave up 3 bases and J gave up 0 bases; unmatched junction bases: 5. The CDR3 region has the DNA TGTGCCAGCAGCTCACGACAGGGCGCGAACACCGGGGAGCTGTTTTTT. Residues: CASSSRQGANTGELFF. Combining the CDR3 with reference TRBV5-6 and TRBJ2-2 gives the whole variable domain DAGVTQSPTHLIKTRGQQVTLRCSPKSGHDTVSWYQQALGQGPQFIFQYYEEEERQRGNFPDRFSGHQFPNYSSELNVNALLLGDSALYLCASSSRQGANTGELFFGEGSRLTVL.

The J gene is TRBJ2-5, the V gene TRBV6-2 or TRBV6-3, with 11 bases identical to TRBD2. CDR3 length: 17 amino acids. Germline V gives CDR1 MNHEY, CDR2 SVGEGT. V gave up 2 bases and J gave up 0 bases; unmatched junction bases: 5. For the CDR3, the DNA is TGTGCCAGCAGTTACGAACTAGCGGGGGTATACCAAGAGACCCAGTACTTC. As protein: CASSYELAGVYQETQYF.

This chain links TRBV12-5 with TRBJ2-7; the D gene is possibly TRBD2 (5 bases). V was clipped by 4 bases and J by 1 base, with 11 bases between them. Germline V gene sequence: CDR1 LGHNT, CDR2 FRNRAP. The CDR3 is made up of 14 amino acids. CDR3 in DNA: TGTGCTAGTGGTTCCCTCCGGGGTTCCTACGAGCAGTACTTC. As protein: CASGSLRGSYEQYF.

With regard to this clone: Other DNA variants within this sample encode the same CDR3. This rearrangement joins TRBV12-3 or TRBV12-4 to TRBJ1-5, with unresolved D. The V end was cut by 9 bases, the J end by 4 bases, with 10 bases between. The CDR3 consists of 12 residues. The CDR3 bases are TGTGCCAGTCGGGAGGGAAATCAGCCCCAGCATTTT. Protein: CASREGNQPQHF.

The chain has TRBV3-1 (or the pseudogene TRBV3-2) and TRBJ1-5, with D maybe TRBD1 (6 bases). CDR1 is LGHDT, CDR2 YNNKEL, per germline (reference sequence). V lost 3 bases, J lost 5 bases, and 8 bases lay in between. The CDR3 sequence is 13 residues long. The CDR3 bases are TGTGCCAGCAGCCATGGACAGTATCAGCCCCAGCATTTT. It specifies CASSHGQYQPQHF.

The chain has TRBV28 and TRBJ2-3; 9 bases align to TRBD1. V was pared by 6 bases and J by 4 bases, with 5 bases of the junction left unmatched. This CDR3 comprises 14 residues. Germline CDR1 is MDHEN and CDR2 is SYDVKM. The CDR3 DNA reads as TGTGCCAGCAGCCCCGGACAGGGGCCAGATACGCAGTATTTT. Translated, it gives CASSPGQGPDTQYF.

V usage is TRBV28 and J usage is TRBJ2-2, with 10 bases aligning to TRBD1. Germline CDR1 MDHEN, CDR2 SYDVKM. This CDR3 comprises 14 residues. DNA for the CDR3: TGTGCGACTCGGGGACAGGGGTTCGTCGGGGAGCTGTTTTTT. Its protein product is CATRGQGFVGELFF.

This chain joins TRBV7-8 and TRBJ2-1; TRBD2 aligns across 12 bases. CDR1 and CDR2 (germline): SGHVS, FQNEAQ. Trimming removed 10 bases from V and 1 base from J; junction bases left unmatched: 14. The CDR3 spans 18 residues. The CDR3 region has the DNA TGTGCCACCGGGGTACTAGCGGGGGGTCCCCGTTCCTACAATGAGCAGTTCTTC. This codes for CATGVLAGGPRSYNEQFF.

J is TRBJ2-5 and V is TRBV6-5; 9 nucleotides line up with TRBD1. The CDR3 loop spans 14 amino acids. J was trimmed by 5 bases and V by 6 bases; bases with no gene match: 7. Per the germline V gene, CDR1 is MNHEY and CDR2 is SVGAGI. The CDR3 nucleotides read TGTGCCAGCAGCCGAACAGGGGGCTGGGAGACCCAGTACTTC. This sequence encodes CASSRTGGWETQYF.

The chain couples TRBV4-1 to TRBJ1-2; 8 nucleotides agree with TRBD1. This CDR3 has 13 amino acids. Trimming removed 1 base from V and 8 bases from J; junction bases left unmatched: 3. The germline CDR1 and CDR2 sequences are MGHRA and YSYEKL. CDR3 residues: CASSQGTGSGYTF. Written as DNA, the CDR3 is TGCGCCAGCAGCCAAGGGACAGGGAGCGGCTACACCTTC.

The chain recombines TRBV6-2 or TRBV6-3 with TRBJ2-7, with a tentative D call TRBD2 (6 bases). The CDR3 runs 15 residues. Deletions cut 0 bases from V and 2 bases from J, with 11 bases between. Germline CDR1 is MNHEY and CDR2 is SVGEGT. CDR3 protein: CASSYSWRGPYEQYF. Here the CDR3 DNA reads TGTGCCAGCAGTTACTCGTGGAGGGGACCCTACGAGCAGTACTTC.

V is TRBV28 and J is TRBJ1-1; unclear D gene. The V end was cut by 4 bases, the J end by 6 bases, with 15 bases between. CDR1 is MDHEN and CDR2 is SYDVKM in the germline V gene. The CDR3 covers 14 residues. The CDR3 region is CASSSGYKWSEAFF. The CDR3 DNA is TGTGCCAGCAGTTCGGGTTATAAGTGGTCTGAAGCTTTCTTT. Together with reference TRBV28 and TRBJ1-1, the CDR3 gives the full variable domain: DVKVTQSSRYLVKRTGEKVFLECVQDMDHENMFWYRQDPGLGLRLIYFSYDVKMKEKGDIPEGYSVSREKKERFSLILESASTNQTSMYLCASSSGYKWSEAFFGQGTRLTVV.

The chain links TRBV9 to TRBJ2-1, with D possibly being TRBD1 (6 bases). CDR3 size: 13 residues. Trimming cost V 4 bases and J 10 bases, with 15 bases left between them. Germline values: CDR1 SGDLS, CDR2 YYNGEE. The CDR3 is CASSRRDMQEQFF. The CDR3 coding sequence is TGTGCCAGCAGCCGACGGGACATGCAAGAGCAGTTCTTC. The entire variable domain, with the rest obtained from reference TRBV9 and TRBJ2-1, is as follows: DSGVTQTPKHLITATGQRVTLRCSPRSGDLSVYWYQQSLDQGLQFLIQYYNGEERAKGNILERFSAQQFPDLHSELNLSSLELGDSALYFCASSRRDMQEQFFGPGTRLTVL.

CDR3 sequence reads: CASSPGHVSNQPQHF. DNA for the CDR3: TGTGCCAGCTCGCCGGGACACGTTAGCAATCAGCCCCAGCATTTT. The chain links TRBV18 to TRBJ1-5, with a weak D call TRBD1 (6 bases). Trimming removed 6 bases from V and 0 bases from J, with 12 bases in between. This CDR3 region has 15 residues. CDR1 KGHSH and CDR2 LQKENI come from the germline V gene. Looking up the rest from reference TRBV18 and TRBJ1-5 gives the full variable domain: NAGVMQNPRHLVRRRGQEARLRCSPMKGHSHVYWYRQLPEEGLKFMVYLQKENIIDESGMPKERFSAEFPKEGPSILRIQQVVRGDSAAYFCASSPGHVSNQPQHFGDGTRLSIL.

The rearrangement links TRBV5-1 to TRBJ1-4; 8 bases align to TRBD1. The J segment lost 0 bases and the V segment lost 2 bases, leaving 3 bases of the junction unmatched. This CDR3 has 16 residues. Germline values: CDR1 SGHRS, CDR2 YFSETQ. The CDR3, as DNA: TGCGCCAGCAGCTTAACAGGGGGAACAACTAATGAAAAACTGTTTTTT. It codes for CASSLTGGTTNEKLFF.

The chain uses TRBV5-1 and TRBJ2-5; weak D call: TRBD1 (6 bases). V lost 1 base, J lost 2 bases, and 9 bases lay in between. This CDR3 contains 14 residues. The germline gives CDR1 SGHRS, CDR2 YFSETQ. For the CDR3, the DNA is TGCGCCAGCAGCTTGCCTACAGGGCAAGAGACCCAGTACTTC. Its protein is CASSLPTGQETQYF.

V is TRBV9 and J is TRBJ1-1; 8 nucleotides agree with TRBD1. The CDR3 spans 18 residues. V trimming: 4 bases; J trimming: 0 bases; junction bases outside the gene matches: 14. From germline, CDR1 is SGDLS and CDR2 YYNGEE. The CDR3 coding sequence is TGTGCCAGCAGCCGTAGGGGGACAGGAACCCCCATGAACACTGAAGCTTTCTTT. Translated, it gives CASSRRGTGTPMNTEAFF.

In its sample, this clone was seen once. V usage is TRBV10-2 and J usage is TRBJ2-5; the match to TRBD2 covers 9 bases. V trimming: 6 bases; J trimming: 1 base; junction bases outside the gene matches: 3. Per germline, CDR1 WSHSY and CDR2 SAAADI. The CDR3 is made up of 14 amino acids. The CDR3 DNA sequence: TGCGCCAGCAGCAGACTAGCGGCCCAAGAGACCCAGTACTTC. It yields the protein CASSRLAAQETQYF.

The chain has TRBV10-2 and TRBJ1-1; 7 bases agree with TRBD1. The V gene end was trimmed by 3 bases and the J gene end by 6 bases; junction bases not matched to a gene: 7. The CDR3 totals 14 residues. CDR1 is WSHSY and CDR2 is SAAADI in the germline V gene. This CDR3 is CASSDSRQGPEAFF. In DNA, the CDR3 is TGCGCCAGCAGTGACTCCAGACAGGGACCTGAAGCTTTCTTT.

The chain carries TRBV7-6 and TRBJ1-2; TRBD1 agrees at 9 bases. CDR3 length: 15 residues. In germline, CDR1 is SGHVS, CDR2 FNYEAQ. V lost 2 bases, J lost 5 bases, and 6 bases stayed unmatched. Here the CDR3 DNA reads TGTGCCAGCAGCTTATGGACAGGGGAGAATTATGGCTACACCTTC. Translation gives CASSLWTGENYGYTF. The variable domain in full, with the rest retrieved from reference TRBV7-6 and TRBJ1-2, is GAGVSQSPRYKVTKRGQDVALRCDPISGHVSLYWYRQALGQGPEFLTYFNYEAQQDKSGLPNDRFSAERPEGSISTLTIQRTEQRDSAMYRCASSLWTGENYGYTFGSGTRLTVV.

The gene calls are TRBV9 and TRBJ2-3; the match to TRBD2 covers 14 bases. V shed 3 bases and J 5 bases; nucleotides not matched to a gene: 8. The CDR3 contains 17 residues. CDR1 and CDR2 from the germline V gene are SGDLS and YYNGEE. In nucleotides, the CDR3 is TGTGCCAGCAGCGCCCAGACTAGCGGGGGGGCCGGAGATACGCAGTATTTT. Protein: CASSAQTSGGAGDTQYF.